This entry lists 15 T cell receptor beta chains sequenced from one sample in a study of PD-L1 blockade in urothelial cancer. TCRdb's copy holds only in-frame clones and misses some; the assay was immunoSEQ multiplex PCR. The table has roughly 120,000 clones, about four fifths seen once. Time point indicated: pretreatment peripheral blood. Sequenced material: PBMCs, taken around atezolizumab (anti-PD-L1) treatment. Receptor source: a middle-aged man with urothelial cancer.

The V call is TRBV19, the J call TRBJ2-3; D uncertain. Trimming removed 3 bases at V and 2 bases at J, with 9 bases between. Germline CDR1 reads LNHDA; CDR2 reads SQIVND (reference sequence). This CDR3 comprises 14 residues. The CDR3 nucleotides read TGTGCCAGTAGTATCAGGCTTTCCACAGATACGCAGTATTTT. The encoded protein is CASSIRLSTDTQYF.

The rearrangement uses TRBV9 and TRBJ1-2; maybe TRBD1 (5 bases). The V and J ends lost 1 base and 6 bases respectively, with 16 bases between them. CDR3 length: 15 amino acids. The germline CDR1 and CDR2 sequences are SGDLS and YYNGEE. CDR3 protein: CASSVMGGVGNGYTF. CDR3 sequence (DNA): TGTGCCAGCAGCGTAATGGGGGGGGTCGGCAATGGCTACACCTTC.

This clone was found a few times. The chain uses TRBV6-1 and TRBJ2-1; a weak D match, TRBD1 (6 bases). V was cut by 7 bases and J by 8 bases, with 18 bases left in between. This CDR3 contains 14 residues. From germline, CDR1 is MNHNS and CDR2 SASEGT. The CDR3 DNA follows: TGTGCCAGCACAAGGGACACACGCATCCATGAGCAGTTCTTC. Its protein product is CASTRDTRIHEQFF.

J is TRBJ2-5 and V is TRBV18, with D tentatively TRBD2 (6 bases). V lost 3 bases and J 7 bases, leaving 12 bases between the germline ends. Germline CDR1 reads KGHSH; CDR2 reads LQKENI. The CDR3 is 13 residues long. The CDR3 reads CASSPPVEGTQYF. The CDR3 region has the DNA TGTGCCAGCTCACCCCCAGTGGAGGGGACCCAGTACTTC.

The J gene is TRBJ2-1, the V gene TRBV13; 13 nucleotides match TRBD2. The CDR3 loop spans 17 amino acids. Losses at the gene ends were 5 bases for V and 10 bases for J; bases not matched to a gene: 14. Germline-derived CDR1 and CDR2 are PRHDT and FYEKMQ (reference sequence). The CDR3 reads CASSPGLAGVRRREQFF. The CDR3 coding sequence is TGTGCCAGCAGCCCAGGACTAGCGGGAGTCAGACGGCGCGAGCAGTTCTTC.

This clone showed up just a few times. V and J are TRBV7-2 and TRBJ2-7, with unresolved D. CDR1 SGHTA and CDR2 FQGNSA come from the germline V gene. V lost 4 bases and J lost 0, with 4 bases in between. The CDR3 is 12 amino acids. The CDR3 loop reads CASSSSSYEQYF. The CDR3, as DNA: TGTGCCAGCAGCTCGAGCTCCTACGAGCAGTACTTC. The full variable domain, completed using reference TRBV7-2 and TRBJ2-7, is GAGVSQSPSNKVTEKGKDVELRCDPISGHTALYWYRQSLGQGLEFLIYFQGNSAPDKSGLPSDRFSAERTGGSVSTLTIQRTQQEDSAVYLCASSSSSYEQYFGPGTRLTVT.

V and J are TRBV6-5 and TRBJ1-2; D is uncertain. The CDR3 covers 15 residues. V was trimmed by 3 bases and J by 0 bases, leaving 11 bases between them. Germline loops: CDR1 MNHEY, CDR2 SVGAGI. CDR3 bases: TGTGCCAGCAGTTATACATCCGGGACTAACTATGGCTACACCTTC. It yields the protein CASSYTSGTNYGYTF.

The chain couples TRBV6-1 to TRBJ2-3, with D unresolved. With 8 bases removed from V and 6 bases from J, the gap between germline ends came to 9 bases. The length of the CDR3 is 11 residues. The V gene's germline CDR1 is MNHNS and CDR2 SASEGT. In DNA form, the CDR3 reads TGTGCCAGCTCACACGGGGATACGCAGTATTTT. This translates into CASSHGDTQYF.

This clone was detected only once. J is TRBJ2-3 and V is TRBV7-2, with 8 bases that match TRBD2. Looked up from germline, CDR1 is SGHTA and CDR2 is FQGNSA. The V gene end was trimmed by 5 bases and the J gene end by 5 bases; junction bases not matched to a gene: 9. This CDR3 has 15 amino acids. In DNA, the CDR3 is TGTGCCAGCAGCCCACAGAGCGGGAGTGGAGATACGCAGTATTTT. Translated: CASSPQSGSGDTQYF.

This clone was seen once. This chain links TRBV18 with TRBJ2-2; D remains unclear. Trimming left V 3 bases short and J 2 bases short, with 10 bases between. The CDR3 runs to 15 residues. From germline, CDR1 is KGHSH and CDR2 LQKENI. For the CDR3, the DNA is TGTGCCAGCTCACCCGTGACATTTAACACCGGGGAGCTGTTTTTT. Translation: CASSPVTFNTGELFF.

This clone was counted a few times. V usage is TRBV13 and J usage is TRBJ2-1; D is uncertain. Trimming removed 3 bases from V and 0 bases from J, with 9 bases in between. Germline V lookup: CDR1 PRHDT, CDR2 FYEKMQ (reference sequence). The CDR3 is made up of 15 amino acids. The chain's CDR3 is CASSFYRYSYNEQFF. The CDR3 DNA reads TGTGCCAGCAGCTTCTACCGATACTCCTACAATGAGCAGTTCTTC.

This clone was recorded only once. The chain has TRBV4-1 and TRBJ2-7; the match to TRBD1 covers 7 bases. The V gene's germline CDR1 is MGHRA and CDR2 YSYEKL. V gave up 4 bases and J gave up 4 bases; unmatched junction bases: 7. CDR3 size: 14 residues. This chain's CDR3 is CASSPRQGGYEQYF. In DNA form, the CDR3 reads TGCGCCAGCAGCCCCAGACAGGGTGGGTACGAGCAGTACTTC.

The chain combines TRBV4-2 with TRBJ1-4; possibly TRBD1 for D (6 bases). CDR1 LGHNA and CDR2 YNFKEQ come from the germline V gene. Trimming took off 0 bases at V and 2 bases at J, with 10 bases between the two ends. CDR3 length: 16 amino acids. The CDR3 region has the DNA TGTGCCAGCAGCCAAGAAACTGACAGGACTAATGAAAAACTGTTTTTT. Protein: CASSQETDRTNEKLFF.

The chain couples TRBV9 to TRBJ2-1, with D tentatively TRBD1 (5 bases). The CDR3 is 15 residues long. V lost 4 bases, J lost 4 bases, and 15 bases lay in between. Per the germline V gene, CDR1 is SGDLS and CDR2 is YYNGEE. The CDR3 bases are TGTGCCAGCAGCCCCCGCAGGGAACCGTACAATGAGCAGTTCTTC. This sequence encodes CASSPRREPYNEQFF.

The V and J genes are TRBV7-9 and TRBJ1-1, with D maybe TRBD1 (5 bases). Germline V lookup: CDR1 SEHNR, CDR2 FQNEAQ (reference sequence). The CDR3 spans 14 residues. V gave up 6 bases and J gave up 2 bases, with 13 bases separating them. This chain's CDR3 is CASRHSQGNTEAFF. CDR3 nucleotides: TGTGCCAGCAGACATTCGCAGGGCAACACTGAAGCTTTCTTT.